The rows below give T cell receptor beta chains drawn from one sample of a study of blood T cell repertoires in COVID-19. The protocol was immunoSEQ multiplex PCR, while the TCRdb copy is restricted to in-frame clones and leaves out a portion. Of some 150,000 clones in the sample, roughly nine tenths are singletons; the top ten hold around 14%. The sample consisted of peripheral blood. The receptor set was obtained from a woman in her thirties or forties with acute or convalescent COVID-19. CDR3s leave out the opening cysteine and the closing phenylalanine or tryptophan. Fields, in order: clone size, V gene, CDR3 protein. Rows give clone size only sometimes, using once, few, many, or a class for an expanded clone.

once	TRBV7-7	ASSHNPGTTEAF
-	TRBV7-8	ASGKGVYGANVLT
-	TRBV28	ASSQNRGVSNYGYT
-	TRBV2	ASIGGSSYNEQF
-	TRBV21-1	ASKGMTGTAYYTDTQY
-	TRBV13	ASSIGGYNQPQH
-	TRBV27	ASRRGPSSYEQY
-	TRBV5-6	ASSFLLSGTGELF
-	TRBV2	ASSEDGRAYNEQF
-	TRBV24-1	ATSEGGLARDEQF
-	TRBV28	ASSPDRANQPQH
-	TRBV6-2/TRBV6-3	ASSYSSGYSYEQY
-	TRBV5-1	ASSSDSPNTEAF
-	TRBV19	ASSPGTSVYEQY
-	TRBV30	AWNAGTGDTQY
-	TRBV7-9	ASSKQGAFLEQY
-	TRBV7-3	ASSLPGQVEAF
-	TRBV6-5	ASMQGVHTGELF
few	TRBV27	ASSFGGRVYEQY
once	TRBV23-1	ASSQDDRGGDQPQH
-	TRBV13	ASSYRLAEITDTQY